The 27 T cell receptor beta chains reported below all come from one sample, sequenced in a study of T and B cells in COVID-19 patients. Multiplex PCR with BIOMED2 TRB-A/B primer pools amplified TRB rearrangements. Using its own MiXCR run on the multiplex PCR reads, TCRdb lists one record per CDR3 protein. The data show roughly 7,200 distinct CDR3 sequences, approximately 24% seen once. Each TRB amplification used roughly 220-550 ng of genomic DNA from blood. Sequenced sample: blood. These receptors originate from a human donor with active COVID-19.

This clonotype is labeled medium-sized. V is TRBV27 and J is TRBJ2-2, with 9 positions matching TRBD2. There are 18 residues in the CDR3. Germline V gives CDR1 MNHEY, CDR2 SMNVEV (reference sequence). J gave up 5 bases and V 4 bases, and 14 bases lay outside the gene matches. The CDR3 here is CASSYRLAVGAQTGELFF. The CDR3 DNA reads as TGTGCCAGCAGTTACCGACTAGCGGTTGGTGCCCAGACCGGGGAGCTGTTTTTT.

This chain links TRBV28 with TRBJ2-5; D is uncertain. This CDR3 is built from 12 residues. V dropped 4 bases and J dropped 5 bases, with 8 bases sitting between them. The V gene's germline CDR1 is MDHEN and CDR2 SYDVKM. CDR3: CASSSSRETQYF. The CDR3 DNA follows: TGTGCCAGCAGTTCCAGTAGGGAGACCCAGTACTTC.

The V gene is TRBV6-5, the J gene TRBJ1-2; D remains unclear. V lost 5 bases to trimming and J lost 2 bases, with 15 bases between them. The germline V gene encodes CDR1 MNHEY and CDR2 SVGAGI. The CDR3 loop spans 15 amino acids. Here the CDR3 DNA reads TGTGCCAGCAGTCCGGACGGAAACTTGAACTATGGCTACACCTTC. Protein product: CASSPDGNLNYGYTF.

This clonotype is categorized as medium-sized. The chain recombines TRBV27 with TRBJ2-6, with D perhaps given as TRBD1 or TRBD2 (5 bases each). V lost 2 bases and J lost 10, with 18 bases in between. Germline values: CDR1 MNHEY, CDR2 SMNVEV (reference sequence). The CDR3 sequence is 16 residues long. The CDR3 coding sequence is TGTGCCAGCAGTTTACGCTACCGGGACGCTTCAAACGTCCTGACTTTC. Amino acids: CASSLRYRDASNVLTF. The full variable domain, rest sourced from reference TRBV27 and TRBJ2-6, is EAQVTQNPRYLITVTGKKLTVTCSQNMNHEYMSWYRQDPGLGLRQIYYSMNVEVTDKGDVPEGYKVSRKEKRNFPLILESPSPNQTSLYFCASSLRYRDASNVLTFGAGSRLTVL.

The chain recombines TRBV5-4 with TRBJ1-1; D is perhaps TRBD1 (5 bases). The germline V gene has CDR1 SGHNT and CDR2 YYREEE (reference sequence). The CDR3 extends over 13 amino acids. V dropped 5 bases and J dropped 8 bases, with 16 bases sitting between them. Here the CDR3 reads CASRGTRTDEAFF. The DNA for the CDR3 is TGTGCCAGCAGGGGGACTCGGACCGACGAAGCTTTCTTT.

This clonotype was picked up a small number of times. The gene calls are TRBV6-2 or TRBV6-3 and TRBJ2-7; D may be TRBD2 (6 bases). The germline gives CDR1 MNHEY, CDR2 SVGEGT. V lost 7 bases to trimming and J lost 5 bases, with 18 bases between them. This CDR3 is 14 amino acids long. The CDR3: CASTEGLHYDEQYF. In DNA, the CDR3 is TGTGCCAGCACCGAGGGACTCCACTACGACGAGCAGTACTTC.

The J gene is TRBJ2-3, the V gene TRBV7-2, with 10 bases identical to TRBD2. Germline trimming cut 5 bases from V and 6 bases from J; bases unmatched to any gene: 11. The CDR3 extends over 16 amino acids. Germline assignment: CDR1 SGHTA and CDR2 FQGNSA. As DNA, the CDR3 is TGTGCCAGCAGCCTCTGGCTAGCGGGAGTAGGGGATACGCAGTATTTT. This translates into CASSLWLAGVGDTQYF.

This clonotype is medium-sized within its sample. This rearrangement joins TRBV7-9 to TRBJ2-4, with 9 bases identical to TRBD1. The CDR3 length is 14 residues. In germline, CDR1 is SEHNR, CDR2 FQNEAQ (reference sequence). The trim removed 5 bases at V and 7 bases at J, leaving 6 bases unmatched. CDR3 sequence (DNA): TGTGCCAGCAGCCTCTCCGGGACAGGGAACATTCAGTACTTC. Its protein is CASSLSGTGNIQYF.

The chain links TRBV6-2 or TRBV6-3 to TRBJ2-7; the match to TRBD2 covers 12 bases. Germline loops: CDR1 MNHEY, CDR2 SVGEGT. The CDR3 covers 15 residues. Trimming took 4 bases from V and 2 from J; bases not matched to a gene: 3. CDR3 in DNA: TGTGCCAGCAGTTCTCGGACTAGCGGGGCCTACGAGCAGTACTTC. Translating it yields CASSSRTSGAYEQYF.

In its sample, this clonotype ranks as medium-sized. The rearrangement joins TRBV27 to TRBJ1-1, with unresolved D. Germline values: CDR1 MNHEY, CDR2 SMNVEV (reference sequence). The CDR3 contains 14 residues. Trimming left V 3 bases short and J 3 bases short, with 11 bases between. The CDR3 loop reads CASSFEGGHTEAFF. The CDR3 nucleotides read TGTGCCAGCAGTTTCGAGGGTGGGCACACTGAAGCTTTCTTT.

There are many counts of this clonotype. The rearrangement joins TRBV27 to TRBJ1-2; TRBD1 agrees at 11 bases. Looked up from germline, CDR1 is MNHEY and CDR2 is SMNVEV (reference sequence). The CDR3 runs to 13 residues. V lost 7 bases, J lost 5 bases, and 3 bases stayed unmatched. The CDR3 protein is CASTGQGAYGYTF. In nucleotides, the CDR3 is TGTGCCAGCACCGGACAGGGGGCTTATGGCTACACCTTC.

This clonotype was counted only a few times. The chain is built from TRBV7-9 and TRBJ1-1; D perhaps matches TRBD1 (5 bases). Germline loops: CDR1 SEHNR, CDR2 FQNEAQ (reference sequence). The CDR3 has 13 amino acids. The germline V and J ends were trimmed by 6 bases and 7 bases, with 15 bases remaining between them. Here the CDR3 reads CASRFGADSEAFF. DNA for the CDR3: TGTGCCAGCAGGTTCGGGGCCGATAGTGAAGCTTTCTTT.

By proportion, this clonotype is medium-sized (0.01 to 0.1%). This CDR3 is CASSHLSRGNTEAFF. CDR3 bases: TGTGCCAGTAGTCATCTAAGTCGCGGGAACACTGAAGCTTTCTTT. The genes are TRBV19 and TRBJ1-1; no definite D call. The V and J ends lost 5 bases and 1 base respectively, with 14 bases between them. This CDR3 is built from 15 residues. The V gene's germline CDR1 is LNHDA and CDR2 SQIVND (reference sequence). Variable domain in full (rest from reference TRBV19 and TRBJ1-1): DGGITQSPKYLFRKEGQNVTLSCEQNLNHDAMYWYRQDPGQGLRLIYYSQIVNDFQKGDIAEGYSVSREKKESFPLTVTSAQKNPTAFYLCASSHLSRGNTEAFFGQGTRLTVV.

By proportion, this clonotype is medium-sized. DNA for the CDR3: TGTGCCACCAGCAGAGGGCAGGGGGCAGGACTAGAGACCCAGTACTTC. The encoded protein is CATSRGQGAGLETQYF. The chain combines TRBV15 with TRBJ2-5; 8 nucleotides align to TRBD1. CDR3 length: 16 amino acids. CDR1 and CDR2 from the germline V gene are LNHNV and YYDKDF (reference sequence). V dropped 1 base and J dropped 4; count of bases not matched to a gene: 8.

By proportion, this clonotype is medium-sized. The chain's CDR3 is CASSLGGNTEAFF. The CDR3 DNA sequence: TGTGCCAGCAGTTTAGGAGGGAACACTGAAGCTTTCTTT. This chain links TRBV27 with TRBJ1-1; no definite D call. The V end was cut by 2 bases, the J end by 1 base, with 5 bases between. The CDR3 is made up of 13 amino acids. Germline V gives CDR1 MNHEY, CDR2 SMNVEV (reference sequence).

This clonotype is medium-sized within its sample. V usage is TRBV6-2 or TRBV6-3 and J usage is TRBJ2-7, with TRBD1 matching over 9 bases. The CDR3 has 15 amino acids. Trimming at V came to 5 bases and at J to 1 base, leaving 6 bases not matched to a gene. Per the germline V gene, CDR1 is MNHEY and CDR2 is SVGEGT. In nucleotides, the CDR3 is TGTGCCAGCAGTCAGCACGGGACAGGGTCCTACGAGCAGTACTTC. Protein sequence: CASSQHGTGSYEQYF.

The J gene is TRBJ1-5, the V gene TRBV20-1; a weak D match, TRBD1 (6 bases). The germline gives CDR1 DFQATT, CDR2 SNEGSKA (reference sequence). The CDR3 runs to 15 residues. V was shortened by 1 base and J by 5 bases, with 15 bases between the two germline ends. CDR3 nucleotides: TGCAGTGCTAGAGCACCGGGACAAGGGTATCAGCCCCAGCATTTT. Its protein product is CSARAPGQGYQPQHF.

The chain carries TRBV12-3 or TRBV12-4 and TRBJ1-2, with D unclear. V dropped 1 base and J dropped 2 bases, with 8 bases sitting between them. The CDR3 runs 14 residues. Here the CDR3 reads CASSLEVGNYGYTF. CDR3 bases: TGTGCCAGCAGTTTAGAGGTCGGGAACTATGGCTACACCTTC.

This clonotype rates as medium-sized. This chain links TRBV27 with TRBJ2-7; a weak D match, TRBD2 (5 bases). Germline CDR1 MNHEY, CDR2 SMNVEV (reference sequence). The V end lost 11 bases, the J end lost 3 bases, and 11 bases lay between the germline ends. The CDR3 runs to 11 residues. The CDR3 DNA sequence: TGTGCCGGAGGACGGTTCTACGAGCAGTACTTC. Residues: CAGGRFYEQYF.

The CDR3 DNA is TGCAGTGCTAGTGCCCAAGAGACCCAGTACTTC. Its translation is CSASAQETQYF. This sequence joins TRBV20-1 and TRBJ2-5; D not certain. Trimming took off 3 bases at V and 1 base at J, with 3 bases between the two ends. CDR1 is DFQATT, CDR2 SNEGSKA, per germline (reference sequence). This CDR3 contains 11 residues.

V is TRBV20-1 and J is TRBJ2-1; D may be TRBD2 (5 bases). Trimming shortened V by 0 bases and J by 10 bases, and 22 bases separated the two germline ends. Germline CDR1 and CDR2: DFQATT and SNEGSKA (reference sequence). The length of the CDR3 is 16 residues. CDR3 nucleotides: TGCAGTGCTAGAGATCCCCCCAGCGGACCGAACGGAGAGCAGTTCTTC. Amino acids: CSARDPPSGPNGEQFF.

This clonotype is labeled as medium-sized. The chain carries TRBV6-2 or TRBV6-3 and TRBJ2-7; the match to TRBD2 covers 7 bases. J was trimmed by 5 bases and V by 7 bases; bases with no gene match: 11. This CDR3 spans 14 amino acids. From germline, CDR1 is MNHEY and CDR2 SVGEGT. CDR3 loop: CASIPGTTTHEQYF. The DNA for the CDR3 is TGTGCCAGCATTCCTGGGACTACGACCCACGAGCAGTACTTC.

This clonotype was picked up many times. The chain carries TRBV27 and TRBJ2-6; D possibly uses TRBD1 or TRBD2 (5 bases each). The germline gives CDR1 MNHEY, CDR2 SMNVEV (reference sequence). Deletions cut 3 bases from V and 1 base from J, with 13 bases between. This CDR3 has 17 residues. For the CDR3, the DNA is TGTGCCAGCAGTTTGGGGCGGCGAGGGTCTGGGGCCAACGTCCTGACTTTC. Protein sequence: CASSLGRRGSGANVLTF.

Only a few counts were recorded for this clonotype. This sequence joins TRBV28 and TRBJ2-3; no definite D call. The germline V gene has CDR1 MDHEN and CDR2 SYDVKM. CDR3 length: 14 residues. V was pared by 5 bases and J by 11 bases, with 20 bases between. The CDR3 protein is CASSPPSTRLEQYF. The CDR3 nucleotides read TGTGCCAGCAGTCCCCCGTCTACGCGGTTGGAGCAGTATTTT.

Within the sample, this clonotype is medium-sized. The chain combines TRBV19 with TRBJ2-3; D might be TRBD1 (6 bases). Looked up from germline, CDR1 is LNHDA and CDR2 is SQIVND (reference sequence). The V end lost 5 bases, the J end lost 3 bases, and 18 bases lay between the germline ends. The CDR3 is made up of 16 amino acids. The CDR3 is CASSELGGQITDTQYF. CDR3 coding DNA: TGTGCCAGTAGTGAGCTAGGGGGTCAGATTACAGATACGCAGTATTTT.

The chain recombines TRBV7-9 with TRBJ2-7; D possibly corresponds to TRBD2 (5 bases). The V and J ends lost 1 base and 3 bases respectively, with 16 bases between them. This CDR3 is built from 16 residues. Germline CDR1 reads SEHNR; CDR2 reads FQNEAQ (reference sequence). The DNA of the CDR3 is TGTGCCAGCAGCTTAGTGGAGGCTGATTCAGTCTACGAGCAGTACTTC. It translates to CASSLVEADSVYEQYF.

This clonotype has more than one count but fewer than ten. J is TRBJ1-2 and V is TRBV6-2 or TRBV6-3; 7 positions match TRBD1. This CDR3 contains 15 residues. The germline gives CDR1 MNHEY, CDR2 SVGEGT. The J segment lost 1 base and the V segment lost 5 bases, leaving 7 bases of the junction unmatched. As DNA, the CDR3 is TGTGCCAGCAGTCGGGGGACAGTAAATAACTATGGCTACACCTTC. It codes for CASSRGTVNNYGYTF.